A single sample is the source of the 31 T cell receptor beta chains below, sequenced in a study of blood T cell repertoires in COVID-19. Only in-frame clones appear in the TCRdb table, and some are missing; sequencing was by immunoSEQ multiplex PCR. The profile shows some 140,000 clones, around 80% of them singletons. Sequencing used peripheral blood. The receptors come from a man between 60 and 75 years old who had recovered from COVID-19.

This clone was counted only a few times. V gene TRBV28 combines with J gene TRBJ2-3; 7 nucleotides match TRBD2. The CDR3 consists of 15 residues. Germline V gives CDR1 MDHEN, CDR2 SYDVKM. V shed 3 bases and J 4 bases; nucleotides not matched to a gene: 7. The CDR3 protein is CASSLEAGAADTQYF. The CDR3 nucleotides are TGTGCCAGCAGTTTGGAGGCGGGAGCGGCAGATACGCAGTATTTT. Full variable domain (outside the CDR3, taken from reference TRBV28 and TRBJ2-3): DVKVTQSSRYLVKRTGEKVFLECVQDMDHENMFWYRQDPGLGLRLIYFSYDVKMKEKGDIPEGYSVSREKKERFSLILESASTNQTSMYLCASSLEAGAADTQYFGPGTRLTVL.

This chain uses TRBV6-5 with TRBJ2-5; 9 bases are a match to TRBD2. The V gene's germline CDR1 is MNHEY and CDR2 SVGAGI. Unmatched junction bases numbered 3, after V lost 0 bases and J lost 4 bases. The CDR3 spans 15 residues. The CDR3 reads CASSYSGGRVETQYF. The CDR3 nucleotides are TGTGCCAGCAGTTACTCGGGCGGGAGGGTAGAGACCCAGTACTTC.

The V gene is TRBV6-2 or TRBV6-3, the J gene TRBJ2-2; 16 bases align to TRBD2. V trimming: 4 bases; J trimming: 6 bases; junction bases outside the gene matches: 11. The CDR3 loop spans 19 amino acids. CDR1 and CDR2 (germline): MNHEY, SVGEGT. CDR3 sequence (DNA): TGTGCCAGCAGTTCTCCACCGGGACTAGCGGGGGGGCTGGCCGGGGAGCTGTTTTTT. It specifies CASSSPPGLAGGLAGELFF.

This chain links TRBV19 with TRBJ2-1; 11 bases line up with TRBD1. The CDR3 extends over 16 amino acids. The germline V gene has CDR1 LNHDA and CDR2 SQIVND (reference sequence). Unmatched junction bases numbered 4, after V lost 1 base and J lost 5 bases. The CDR3 is CASSIVDRGRHNEQFF. The CDR3 region has the DNA TGTGCCAGTAGTATAGTGGACAGGGGGCGACACAATGAGCAGTTCTTC.

The gene calls are TRBV5-1 and TRBJ2-1; TRBD2 aligns across 7 bases. This CDR3 contains 16 residues. Germline-derived CDR1 and CDR2 are SGHRS and YFSETQ. The J segment lost 5 bases and the V segment lost 3 bases, leaving 11 bases of the junction unmatched. CDR3 sequence reads: CASSWATSQDDNEQFF. Here the CDR3 DNA reads TGCGCCAGCAGCTGGGCGACTAGCCAGGACGACAATGAGCAGTTCTTC. Full variable domain (missing parts from reference TRBV5-1 and TRBJ2-1): KAGVTQTPRYLIKTRGQQVTLSCSPISGHRSVSWYQQTPGQGLQFLFEYFSETQRNKGNFPGRFSGRQFSNSRSEMNVSTLELGDSALYLCASSWATSQDDNEQFFGPGTRLTVL.

The CDR3 region has the DNA TGTGCCAGCAGCTCACAGGTCCCGGAGCAGTACTTC. Translation: CASSSQVPEQYF. The V call is TRBV12-3 or TRBV12-4, the J call TRBJ2-7; a possible D gene is TRBD1 (5 bases). The CDR3 spans 12 residues. Trimming left V 6 bases short and J 7 bases short, with 13 bases between.

The count of this clone is one. This chain connects TRBV7-2 to TRBJ1-5, with 9 bases that match TRBD1. This CDR3 has 14 amino acids. From germline, CDR1 is SGHTA and CDR2 FQGNSA. The J segment lost 7 bases and the V segment lost 8 bases, leaving 9 bases of the junction unmatched. The CDR3 loop reads CASSTGTGFQPQHF. Here the CDR3 DNA reads TGTGCCAGCTCCACCGGGACAGGGTTCCAGCCCCAGCATTTT.

The rearrangement joins TRBV11-3 to TRBJ2-1; 11 bases agree with TRBD1. The CDR3 loop spans 15 amino acids. V lost 1 base to trimming and J lost 9 bases; unmatched junction nucleotides: 5. The germline CDR1 and CDR2 sequences are SGHNT and YENEEA. The CDR3 DNA sequence: TGTGCCAGCAGCTTAGCCGGACAGGGGGCAGGTGAGCAGTTCTTC. Its translation: CASSLAGQGAGEQFF.

The V and J genes are TRBV5-6 and TRBJ1-6, with D possibly being TRBD1 (6 bases). Germline CDR1 reads SGHDT; CDR2 reads YYEEEE. The CDR3 sequence is 14 residues long. V was clipped by 4 bases and J by 9 bases, with 14 bases between them. As DNA, the CDR3 is TGTGCCAGCAGCCCCGACAGGTTAGGTTCACCCCTCCACTTT. Encoded protein: CASSPDRLGSPLHF.

This chain uses TRBV20-1 with TRBJ1-1, with D possibly TRBD1 on 5 matching bases. The CDR3 sequence is 10 residues long. Per the germline V gene, CDR1 is DFQATT and CDR2 is SNEGSKA (reference sequence). The V end lost 6 bases, the J end lost 8 bases, and 10 bases lay between the germline ends. The CDR3 region is CSARTSEAFF. The DNA of the CDR3 is TGCAGTGCCCGGACATCCGAAGCTTTCTTT.

V is TRBV7-3 and J is TRBJ2-3, with 11 nucleotides matching TRBD1. The germline V gene has CDR1 SGHTA and CDR2 FQGTGA. The CDR3 covers 15 residues. J was trimmed by 6 bases and V by 6 bases; bases with no gene match: 8. The chain's CDR3 is CASRRDRGSSDTQYF. CDR3 sequence (DNA): TGTGCCAGCAGGCGGGACAGGGGGTCTTCGGATACGCAGTATTTT.

The rearrangement links TRBV5-4 to TRBJ2-1, with D possibly matching TRBD1 (5 bases). CDR1 is SGHNT and CDR2 is YYREEE in the germline V gene (reference sequence). V was trimmed by 0 bases and J by 7 bases, leaving 8 bases between them. This CDR3 is 13 amino acids long. This CDR3 is CASSLAGQNEQFF. DNA of the CDR3: TGTGCCAGCAGCTTGGCAGGGCAGAATGAGCAGTTCTTC.

V and J are TRBV7-2 and TRBJ2-1; 13 bases are shared with TRBD2. Unmatched junction bases numbered 10, after V lost 5 bases and J lost 6 bases. The CDR3 has 17 residues. Germline CDR1 and CDR2: SGHTA and FQGNSA. CDR3 in amino acids: CASSLTSGGASRNEQFF. The CDR3 DNA is TGTGCCAGCAGCCTAACTAGCGGGGGGGCGAGTCGCAATGAGCAGTTCTTC. Combining the CDR3 with reference TRBV7-2 and TRBJ2-1 gives the whole variable domain GAGVSQSPSNKVTEKGKDVELRCDPISGHTALYWYRQSLGQGLEFLIYFQGNSAPDKSGLPSDRFSAERTGGSVSTLTIQRTQQEDSAVYLCASSLTSGGASRNEQFFGPGTRLTVL.

The chain uses TRBV6-2 or TRBV6-3 and TRBJ2-7; D might be TRBD2 (5 bases). V lost 5 bases, J lost 4 bases, and 9 bases lay in between. The CDR3 consists of 12 residues. Germline CDR1 reads MNHEY; CDR2 reads SVGEGT. CDR3 sequence: CASSQTTYEQYF. The CDR3 DNA sequence: TGTGCCAGCAGTCAGACTACTTACGAGCAGTACTTC.

The chain links TRBV5-6 to TRBJ2-1; 8 positions agree with TRBD1. Germline V CDR1 and CDR2: SGHDT, YYEEEE. The V gene end was trimmed by 4 bases and the J gene end by 2 bases; junction bases not matched to a gene: 5. The CDR3 length is 15 residues. The CDR3 nucleotides are TGTGCCAGCAGCATTGACAGGGGACCCTACAATGAGCAGTTCTTC. Amino acids: CASSIDRGPYNEQFF.

The chain recombines TRBV7-8 with TRBJ2-5, with 7 bases lining up with TRBD1. Germline trimming cut 5 bases from V and 5 bases from J; bases unmatched to any gene: 11. Germline V gene sequence: CDR1 SGHVS, CDR2 FQNEAQ. The length of the CDR3 is 15 residues. CDR3 DNA sequence: TGTGCCAGCAGCCCCGGGACAGCACTTAGGGAGACCCAGTACTTC. Translating it yields CASSPGTALRETQYF.

This clone was seen more than once but under ten times. The CDR3 spells CASSLPRTDTQYF. The CDR3 DNA reads as TGTGCCAGCAGCCTACCCCGTACGGATACGCAGTATTTT. The chain is built from TRBV7-2 and TRBJ2-3; no firm D call. The CDR3 is 13 amino acids. From germline, CDR1 is SGHTA and CDR2 FQGNSA. Trimming pared 5 bases from V and 6 bases from J, leaving 12 bases between.

This clone has only one observation. The V gene is TRBV5-5, the J gene TRBJ1-5; 7 bases fit TRBD1. From germline, CDR1 is SGHKS and CDR2 YYEKEE (reference sequence). The CDR3 extends over 16 amino acids. Trimming at V came to 4 bases and at J to 0 bases, leaving 7 bases not matched to a gene. CDR3 sequence reads: CASSVTGEYSNQPQHF. In DNA form, the CDR3 reads TGTGCCAGCAGCGTCACAGGGGAATATAGCAATCAGCCCCAGCATTTT.

The chain uses TRBV28 and TRBJ1-2; 7 positions agree with TRBD1. CDR1 is MDHEN and CDR2 is SYDVKM in the germline V gene. The CDR3 is 15 amino acids. Losses at the gene ends were 9 bases for V and 2 bases for J; bases not matched to a gene: 12. The DNA of the CDR3 is TGTGCCAGTAGAGGGCCAGACAGGGAGAACTATGGCTACACCTTC. It translates to CASRGPDRENYGYTF.

V gene TRBV4-2 combines with J gene TRBJ1-2, with TRBD1 as a possible D gene (5 bases). CDR3 size: 15 residues. Per the germline V gene, CDR1 is LGHNA and CDR2 is YNFKEQ. V lost 0 bases, J lost 3 bases, and 11 bases lay in between. This chain's CDR3 is CASSQELQGYYGYTF. In nucleotides, the CDR3 is TGTGCCAGCAGCCAAGAGCTCCAGGGCTACTATGGCTACACCTTC.

The chain links TRBV18 to TRBJ2-5, with D maybe TRBD1 (5 bases). The V end lost 3 bases, the J end lost 4 bases, and 9 bases lay between the germline ends. Per germline, CDR1 KGHSH and CDR2 LQKENI. The CDR3 length is 13 residues. CDR3 sequence: CASSPDRLETQYF. DNA for the CDR3: TGTGCCAGCTCACCTGACAGATTAGAGACCCAGTACTTC.

V gene TRBV11-2 combines with J gene TRBJ1-1, with 8 bases matching TRBD1. V dropped 2 bases and J dropped 4; count of bases not matched to a gene: 6. The CDR3 length is 15 residues. The germline V gene encodes CDR1 SGHAT and CDR2 FQNNGV. The CDR3 loop reads CASSLSRGRSTEAFF. In nucleotides, the CDR3 is TGTGCCAGCAGCTTATCCAGGGGGCGCAGCACTGAAGCTTTCTTT.

The chain has TRBV9 and TRBJ1-5, with 9 nucleotides matching TRBD1. This CDR3 comprises 15 residues. Looked up from germline, CDR1 is SGDLS and CDR2 is YYNGEE. Trimming took 0 bases from V and 3 from J; bases not matched to a gene: 1. The CDR3 DNA reads TGTGCCAGCAGCGTAGGACAGGGGGTCAATCAGCCCCAGCATTTT. Translated: CASSVGQGVNQPQHF.

CDR3 sequence reads: CASRKELGATNEKLFF. The CDR3 region has the DNA TGTGCCAGCAGGAAGGAGCTCGGTGCAACTAATGAAAAACTGTTTTTT. V usage is TRBV11-2 and J usage is TRBJ1-4; D is unclear. Per germline, CDR1 SGHAT and CDR2 FQNNGV. V was shortened by 6 bases and J by 0 bases, with 14 bases between the two germline ends. The CDR3 sequence is 16 residues long.

This rearrangement joins TRBV27 to TRBJ2-7; 9 bases agree with TRBD2. This CDR3 region has 12 residues. Germline V lookup: CDR1 MNHEY, CDR2 SMNVEV (reference sequence). The junction had 7 bases not matched to a gene; V was cut back by 8 bases and J by 8 bases. This CDR3 reads CASDSGRGKQYF. The CDR3 DNA sequence: TGTGCCAGCGATAGCGGGAGAGGAAAGCAGTACTTC.

The V gene is TRBV11-2, the J gene TRBJ2-1; TRBD1 is a possible D gene (6 bases). The CDR3 length is 18 residues. Per the germline V gene, CDR1 is SGHAT and CDR2 is FQNNGV. V was shortened by 1 base and J by 2 bases, with 18 bases between the two germline ends. The CDR3 spells CASSLVRGSEATYNEQFF. CDR3 nucleotide sequence: TGTGCCAGCAGCTTAGTGAGGGGGTCAGAGGCGACCTACAATGAGCAGTTCTTC. The variable domain in full, completed from reference TRBV11-2 and TRBJ2-1, reads EAGVAQSPRYKIIEKRQSVAFWCNPISGHATLYWYQQILGQGPKLLIQFQNNGVVDDSQLPKDRFSAERLKGVDSTLKIQPAKLEDSAVYLCASSLVRGSEATYNEQFFGPGTRLTVL.

The chain is built from TRBV14 and TRBJ2-1; 11 nucleotides agree with TRBD2. This CDR3 is built from 15 residues. Germline-derived CDR1 and CDR2 are SGHDN and FVKESK. Germline trimming cut 4 bases from V and 2 bases from J; bases unmatched to any gene: 1. CDR3 sequence reads: CASSLLAGAYNEQFF. CDR3 DNA: TGTGCCAGCAGCCTACTAGCGGGAGCCTACAATGAGCAGTTCTTC.

V usage is TRBV6-5 and J usage is TRBJ2-7; perhaps TRBD2 as D (5 bases). This CDR3 has 13 residues. V shed 5 bases and J shed 1 base, with 9 bases lying between them. Germline V gene data show CDR1 as MNHEY and CDR2 as SVGAGI. CDR3 loop: CASSPGKSYEQYF. The CDR3 region has the DNA TGTGCCAGCAGTCCGGGGAAGTCCTACGAGCAGTACTTC.

This chain connects TRBV2 to TRBJ1-2; 9 nucleotides agree with TRBD1. J gave up 6 bases and V 3 bases, and 5 bases lay outside the gene matches. CDR1 and CDR2 (germline): SNHLY, FYNNEI. The CDR3 runs 14 residues. The CDR3 sequence is CASSEDRGTHGYTF. CDR3 nucleotides: TGTGCCAGCAGTGAGGACAGGGGCACACATGGCTACACCTTC.

The rearrangement uses TRBV28 and TRBJ1-4, with a tentative D call TRBD1 (5 bases). The CDR3 is made up of 15 amino acids. Germline CDR1 MDHEN, CDR2 SYDVKM. Trimming took 6 bases from V and 3 from J, leaving 14 bases between them. CDR3: CASRGGAWANEKLFF. The CDR3 DNA reads TGTGCCAGCAGGGGAGGGGCATGGGCTAATGAAAAACTGTTTTTT.

The rearrangement links TRBV5-1 to TRBJ2-5; 8 nucleotides agree with TRBD2. The CDR3 consists of 13 residues. Germline CDR1 is SGHRS and CDR2 is YFSETQ. Trimming removed 2 bases from V and 3 bases from J; junction bases left unmatched: 0. CDR3 sequence: CASSFSGEETQYF. The CDR3 bases are TGCGCCAGCAGCTTTAGCGGGGAAGAGACCCAGTACTTC.